The entry that follows covers one T cell receptor beta chain sequence. The data were obtained in a study of blood T cells in healthy people across ages. Healthy Caucasians from Russia aged about 6 to 95 served as donors. The V gene's germline CDR1 is LGHNA and CDR2 YNFKEQ. Trimming cost V 4 bases and J 5 bases, with 11 bases left between them. This CDR3 is built from 14 residues. Together with a sample-barcoded 5' primer, a J-beta primer mix was included in a second PCR lasting roughly 6 to 12 cycles. TCRdb re-derived calls from the 5' RACE reads in MiXCR, one entry per CDR3 protein. The repertoire holds 750,000 to 850,000 distinct CDR3 sequences, with roughly 25% as singletons. These records were also assigned to another study, of T cells of mothers and their children.

Sequenced input: blood. The TCR was taken from a boy aged 5-17 years in good health. The chain is built from TRBV4-2 and TRBJ2-2; D possibly corresponds to TRBD2 (5 bases). The CDR3 loop is CASSRKGETGELFF. Written as DNA, the CDR3 is TGTGCCAGCAGCCGAAAGGGAGAAACCGGGGAGCTGTTTTTT.